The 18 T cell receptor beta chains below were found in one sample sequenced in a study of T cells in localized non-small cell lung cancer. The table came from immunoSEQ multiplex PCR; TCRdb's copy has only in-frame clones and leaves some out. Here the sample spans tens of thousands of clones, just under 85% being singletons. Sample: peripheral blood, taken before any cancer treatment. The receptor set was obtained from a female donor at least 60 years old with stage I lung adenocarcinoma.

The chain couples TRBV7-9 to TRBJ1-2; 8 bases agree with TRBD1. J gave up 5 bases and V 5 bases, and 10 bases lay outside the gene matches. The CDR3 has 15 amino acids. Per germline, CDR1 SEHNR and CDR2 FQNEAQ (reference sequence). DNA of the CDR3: TGTGCCAGCAGCCAAGGACAGGGCGATGGATATGGCTACACCTTC. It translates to CASSQGQGDGYGYTF.

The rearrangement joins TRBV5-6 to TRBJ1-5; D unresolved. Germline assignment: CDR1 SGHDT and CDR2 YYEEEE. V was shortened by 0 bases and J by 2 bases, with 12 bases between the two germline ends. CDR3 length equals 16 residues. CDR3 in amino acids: CASSLVGVSGNQPQHF. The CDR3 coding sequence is TGTGCCAGCAGCTTGGTGGGAGTCAGTGGCAATCAGCCCCAGCATTTT.

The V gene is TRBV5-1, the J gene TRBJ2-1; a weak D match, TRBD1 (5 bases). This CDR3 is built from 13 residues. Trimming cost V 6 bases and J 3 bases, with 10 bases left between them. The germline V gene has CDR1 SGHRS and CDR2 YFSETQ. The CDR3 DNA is TGCGCCAGCAACAAGGGGTTCTACAATGAGCAGTTCTTC. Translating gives CASNKGFYNEQFF. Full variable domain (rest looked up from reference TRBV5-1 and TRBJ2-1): KAGVTQTPRYLIKTRGQQVTLSCSPISGHRSVSWYQQTPGQGLQFLFEYFSETQRNKGNFPGRFSGRQFSNSRSEMNVSTLELGDSALYLCASNKGFYNEQFFGPGTRLTVL.

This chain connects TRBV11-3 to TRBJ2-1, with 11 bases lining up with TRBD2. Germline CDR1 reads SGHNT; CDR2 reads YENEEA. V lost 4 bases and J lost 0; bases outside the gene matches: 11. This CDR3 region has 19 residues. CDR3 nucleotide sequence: TGTGCCAGCAGCTCTACCCTTAGCGGGAGGGAAAGCTCCTACAATGAGCAGTTCTTC. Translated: CASSSTLSGRESSYNEQFF.

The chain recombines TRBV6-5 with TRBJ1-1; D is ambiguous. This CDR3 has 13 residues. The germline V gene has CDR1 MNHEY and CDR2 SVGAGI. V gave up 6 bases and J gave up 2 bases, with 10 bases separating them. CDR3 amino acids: CASSPRQNTEAFF. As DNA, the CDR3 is TGTGCCAGCAGCCCTAGACAAAACACTGAAGCTTTCTTT.

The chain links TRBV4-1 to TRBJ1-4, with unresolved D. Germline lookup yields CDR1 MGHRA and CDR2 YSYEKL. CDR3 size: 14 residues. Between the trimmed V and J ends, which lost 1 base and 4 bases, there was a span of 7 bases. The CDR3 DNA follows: TGCGCCAGCAGCCAAGGGGAAATTAATGAAAAACTGTTTTTT. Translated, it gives CASSQGEINEKLFF.

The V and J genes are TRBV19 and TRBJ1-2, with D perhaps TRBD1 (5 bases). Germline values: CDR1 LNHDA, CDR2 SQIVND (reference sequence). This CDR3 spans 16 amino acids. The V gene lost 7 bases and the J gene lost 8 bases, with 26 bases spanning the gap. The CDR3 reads CASTGGRTPLVGGYTF. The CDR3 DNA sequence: TGTGCCAGTACCGGGGGACGGACTCCCTTGGTTGGCGGCTACACCTTC. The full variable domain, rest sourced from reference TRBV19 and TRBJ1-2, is DGGITQSPKYLFRKEGQNVTLSCEQNLNHDAMYWYRQDPGQGLRLIYYSQIVNDFQKGDIAEGYSVSREKKESFPLTVTSAQKNPTAFYLCASTGGRTPLVGGYTFGSGTRLTVV.

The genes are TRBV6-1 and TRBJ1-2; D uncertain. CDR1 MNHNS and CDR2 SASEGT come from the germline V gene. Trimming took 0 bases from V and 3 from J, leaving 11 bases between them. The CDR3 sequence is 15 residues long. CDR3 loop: CASSEAGNVDYGYTF. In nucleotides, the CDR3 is TGTGCCAGCAGTGAAGCAGGGAATGTCGACTATGGCTACACCTTC.

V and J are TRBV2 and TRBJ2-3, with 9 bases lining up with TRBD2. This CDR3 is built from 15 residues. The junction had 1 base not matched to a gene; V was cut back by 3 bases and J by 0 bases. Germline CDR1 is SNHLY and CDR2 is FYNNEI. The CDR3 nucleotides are TGTGCCAGCAGTGAGAGCGGGGGGAGCACAGATACGCAGTATTTT. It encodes CASSESGGSTDTQYF.

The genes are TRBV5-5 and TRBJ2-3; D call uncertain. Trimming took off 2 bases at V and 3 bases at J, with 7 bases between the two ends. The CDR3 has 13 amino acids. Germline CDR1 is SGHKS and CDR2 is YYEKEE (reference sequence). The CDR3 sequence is CASSFPGTDTQYF. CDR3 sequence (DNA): TGTGCCAGCAGCTTCCCAGGAACAGATACGCAGTATTTT. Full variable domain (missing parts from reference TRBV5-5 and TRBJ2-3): DAGVTQSPTHLIKTRGQQVTLRCSPISGHKSVSWYQQVLGQGPQFIFQYYEKEERGRGNFPDRFSARQFPNYSSELNVNALLLGDSALYLCASSFPGTDTQYFGPGTRLTVL.

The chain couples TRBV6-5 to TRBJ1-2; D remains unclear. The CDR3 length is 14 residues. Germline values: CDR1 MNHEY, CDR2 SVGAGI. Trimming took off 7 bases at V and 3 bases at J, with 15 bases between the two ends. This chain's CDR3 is CASKGSGGHYGYTF. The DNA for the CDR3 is TGTGCCAGCAAAGGGTCAGGCGGACACTATGGCTACACCTTC.

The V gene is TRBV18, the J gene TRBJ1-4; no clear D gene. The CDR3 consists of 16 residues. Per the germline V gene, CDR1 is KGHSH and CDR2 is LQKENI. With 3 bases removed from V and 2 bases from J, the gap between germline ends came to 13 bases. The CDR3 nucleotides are TGTGCCAGCTCACCCCTATCTCCGGGGACTAATGAAAAACTGTTTTTT. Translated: CASSPLSPGTNEKLFF.

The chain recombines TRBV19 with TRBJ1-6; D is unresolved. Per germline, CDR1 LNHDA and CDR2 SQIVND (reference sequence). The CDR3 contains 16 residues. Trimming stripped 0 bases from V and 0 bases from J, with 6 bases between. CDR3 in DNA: TGTGCCAGTAGTATAGATCCGAGCTCCTATAATTCACCCCTCCACTTT. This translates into CASSIDPSSYNSPLHF.

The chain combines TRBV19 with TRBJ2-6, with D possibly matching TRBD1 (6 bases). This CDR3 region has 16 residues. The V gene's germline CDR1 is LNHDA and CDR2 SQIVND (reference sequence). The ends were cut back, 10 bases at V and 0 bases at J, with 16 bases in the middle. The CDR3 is CATRDTVPSGANVLTF. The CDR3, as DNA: TGTGCCACCCGGGACACAGTACCCTCTGGGGCCAACGTCCTGACTTTC.

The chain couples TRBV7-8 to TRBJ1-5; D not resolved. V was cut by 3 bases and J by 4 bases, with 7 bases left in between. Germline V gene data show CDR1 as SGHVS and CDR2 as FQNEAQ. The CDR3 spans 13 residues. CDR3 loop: CASSFDLNQPQHF. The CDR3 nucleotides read TGTGCCAGCAGCTTCGACCTGAATCAGCCCCAGCATTTT.

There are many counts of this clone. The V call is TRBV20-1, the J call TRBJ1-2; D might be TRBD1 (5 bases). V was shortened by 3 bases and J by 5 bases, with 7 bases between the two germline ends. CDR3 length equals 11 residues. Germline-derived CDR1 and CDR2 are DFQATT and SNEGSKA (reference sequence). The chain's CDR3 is CSASDSYGYTF. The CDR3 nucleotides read TGCAGTGCTAGTGACAGTTATGGCTACACCTTC.

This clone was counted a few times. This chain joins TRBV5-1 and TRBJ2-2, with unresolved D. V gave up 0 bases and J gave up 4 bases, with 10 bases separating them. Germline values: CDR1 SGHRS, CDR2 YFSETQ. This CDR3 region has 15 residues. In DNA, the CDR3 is TGCGCCAGCAGCTTGGATTACGGGTCCACCGGGGAGCTGTTTTTT. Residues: CASSLDYGSTGELFF. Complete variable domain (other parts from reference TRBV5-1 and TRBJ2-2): KAGVTQTPRYLIKTRGQQVTLSCSPISGHRSVSWYQQTPGQGLQFLFEYFSETQRNKGNFPGRFSGRQFSNSRSEMNVSTLELGDSALYLCASSLDYGSTGELFFGEGSRLTVL.

The CDR3 sequence: CASSAQGGRYGYTF. Written as DNA, the CDR3 is TGTGCCAGCAGCGCTCAGGGGGGCAGGTATGGCTACACCTTC. The J gene is TRBJ1-2, the V gene TRBV2; TRBD1 agrees at 7 bases. V shed 6 bases, J shed 5 bases, and the junction held 9 bases outside the gene matches. The CDR3 has 14 residues. Germline V lookup: CDR1 SNHLY, CDR2 FYNNEI.